This T cell receptor beta chain was recorded in a study of blood T cell repertoires in COVID-19. Study information: The samples span acute and convalescent COVID-19 from the United States, Italy and Spain. PBMCs, B-cell-depleted T cells, or T cells were the source of the cDNA or gDNA that made up the material.

Trimming removed 8 bases at V and 8 bases at J, with 18 bases between. The CDR3 contains 13 residues. The V gene's germline CDR1 is MNHEY and CDR2 SVGAGI. Profiling relied on immunoSEQ multiplex PCR, and the TCRdb table lists in-frame clones only, not all of them. The profile shows 250,000 to 350,000 clones, roughly 90% of them singletons. This TCR derives from a man between 18 and 35 years old who had recovered from COVID-19. The V call is TRBV6-5, the J call TRBJ1-2; D unresolved. The sample consisted of peripheral blood. The CDR3 sequence is CASGLDRRGGYTF. DNA of the CDR3: TGTGCCAGCGGCTTAGACCGTAGAGGCGGCTACACCTTC.